This T cell receptor beta chain is drawn from a study of cytomegalovirus exposure and HLA in healthy donors. Study-wide context: Around 200 million T cells yielded 120 million or so unique TCR beta sequences, as an earlier analysis found. Researchers found that more than 70% of over 350 genotyped donors fell within the Caucasian-associated ancestry cluster.

This PCR relied on a set of 60 Vbeta primers and 13 Jbeta primers. Clones were read by immunoSEQ multiplex PCR, and TCRdb kept only the in-frame ones, dropping some. The table shows 150,000 to 200,000 clones, with approximately 80% occurring only once. With respect to this clone: Its target is not known. Compared with germline, one end of the junction differs, possibly owing to a read error.

Broader study findings: The only immune exposure information that was available was CMV serostatus.

The CDR3 sequence is 16 residues long. Germline V gene lookup returns CDR1 MNHEY and CDR2 SVGAGI. Healthy bone marrow donors made up the donors. This receptor was identified in a middle-aged woman in good health and CMV-seronegative. Sequenced input: PBMCs. The V gene is TRBV6-5, the J gene TRBJ2-4; a possible D gene is TRBD2 (6 bases). CDR3 region: CASSYGQILAKNSQYF. CDR3 sequence (DNA): TGTGCCAGCAGTTACGGACAAATACTAGCCAAAAACAGTCAGTACTTC.